This T cell receptor beta chain was profiled in a study of blood T cell repertoires in COVID-19. Enrollees, about 18 to 100 years old, lived in 20 to 25 US areas. Cohorts were based on clinical histories the participants reported. V was shortened by 4 bases and J by 4 bases, with 10 bases between the two germline ends. This CDR3 contains 13 residues. Per germline, CDR1 MNHEY and CDR2 SVGAGI. TCRdb keeps only in-frame clones here, not all; method: immunoSEQ multiplex PCR. Altogether under 300,000 clones are present, approximately 86% being singletons, with the ten largest covering approximately 1.7%. The V and J genes are TRBV6-5 and TRBJ1-2; perhaps TRBD1 as D (6 bases). The TCR was taken from a woman in her fifties or sixties who had recovered from COVID-19. The sample was PBMCs or T cells enriched from blood (not recorded which). The CDR3 region has the DNA TGTGCCAGCAGTTTTGAGACAGGCTATGGCTACACCTTC. Translation gives CASSFETGYGYTF.